This record covers a single TCR beta chain. Its antigen is unidentified. V dropped 1 base and J dropped 7 bases, with 8 bases sitting between them. This CDR3 has 13 residues. The germline V gene has CDR1 LGHNA and CDR2 YSLEER. RNA transcripts were the template for amplifying TCR beta CDR3 regions. The TCR CDR3 first-round RT-PCR relied on the HTBI primer set. TCRdb fed the multiplex PCR reads into MiXCR, producing one record per CDR3 protein. The sample lists under 650,000 distinct CDR3 sequences, around 16% seen once, with about 3.8% in the top ten. These data are taken from a study of T cells in Graves' hyperthyroidism and ophthalmopathy. The study's findings and limits: Most thyroid-expanded clonotypes above 0.001 were also found in blood.

Hyperthyroidism of Graves' type that showed no ophthalmopathy progression within 18 months was stable. Each patient was aged 18 to 65 and had newly diagnosed hyperthyroidism of under 2 months' duration. The receptor comes from a woman in her twenties or thirties with Graves' hyperthyroidism. Sequenced material: blood. The chain joins TRBV4-3 to TRBJ1-5; D is unresolved. CDR3 DNA sequence: TGCGCCAGCAGCCAAGTCGCCGGGCAGCCCCAGCATTTT. Protein sequence: CASSQVAGQPQHF.